These 15 T cell receptor beta chains came from one sample sequenced in a study of control samples from healthy donors and cancer patients. Assay: immunoSEQ multiplex PCR; the TCRdb copy retains only in-frame clones and omits some. The sample yields over 100,000 clones, roughly 90% seen once. The sequenced material came from blood. The receptor source for this set is a man younger than 35 in good health.

The chain joins TRBV4-1 to TRBJ1-6; 7 bases are shared with TRBD1. Germline V gene sequence: CDR1 MGHRA, CDR2 YSYEKL. With 1 base clipped from V and 0 bases from J, the junction kept 6 bases outside the gene matches. The CDR3 covers 18 residues. Here the CDR3 DNA reads TGCGCCAGCAGCCAAGGCGACAGGGCGAGCTCCTATAATTCACCCCTCCACTTT. This encodes CASSQGDRASSYNSPLHF.

J is TRBJ1-1 and V is TRBV7-9, with a weak D call TRBD1 (6 bases). CDR1 is SEHNR and CDR2 is FQNEAQ in the germline V gene (reference sequence). Trimming shortened V by 5 bases and J by 4 bases, and 26 bases separated the two germline ends. The CDR3 runs to 18 residues. CDR3 region: CASSPRSGTSRGSTEAFF. CDR3 nucleotides: TGTGCCAGCAGCCCACGGTCGGGAACGTCCAGGGGCTCCACTGAAGCTTTCTTT. The whole variable domain, remainder taken from reference TRBV7-9 and TRBJ1-1, is DTGVSQNPRHKITKRGQNVTFRCDPISEHNRLYWYRQTLGQGPEFLTYFQNEAQLEKSRLLSDRFSAERPKGSFSTLEIQRTEQGDSAMYLCASSPRSGTSRGSTEAFFGQGTRLTVV.

The chain employs TRBV18 and TRBJ2-2, with D possibly matching TRBD1 (6 bases). Germline CDR1 KGHSH, CDR2 LQKENI. V was clipped by 0 bases and J by 4 bases, with 12 bases between them. The CDR3 is 16 residues long. CDR3 amino acids: CASSPPLPGATGELFF. Here the CDR3 DNA reads TGTGCCAGCTCACCACCGTTGCCAGGGGCCACCGGGGAGCTGTTTTTT.

Only one count was recorded for this clone. This chain joins TRBV6-5 and TRBJ2-3, with 10 nucleotides matching TRBD2. With 5 bases clipped from V and 4 bases from J, the junction kept 3 bases outside the gene matches. The CDR3 loop spans 14 amino acids. CDR1 and CDR2 (germline): MNHEY, SVGAGI. The DNA for the CDR3 is TGTGCCAGCAGTCAGGGACTAGCGCCAGATACGCAGTATTTT. It yields the protein CASSQGLAPDTQYF.

This clone was detected only once. The chain is built from TRBV6-1 and TRBJ2-1, with TRBD2 matching over 12 bases. Germline V gene lookup returns CDR1 MNHNS and CDR2 SASEGT. Trimming removed 3 bases from V and 9 bases from J; junction bases left unmatched: 6. The CDR3 has 15 amino acids. For the CDR3, the DNA is TGTGCCAGCAGTGATCCTAGCGGGGGGGCCCGTGAGCAGTTCTTC. This sequence encodes CASSDPSGGAREQFF.

Turning to this clone: Other nucleotide sequences from this sample produce the same CDR3. This chain uses TRBV3-1 (or the pseudogene TRBV3-2) with TRBJ2-7; 11 bases line up with TRBD2. The germline V gene encodes CDR1 LGHDT and CDR2 YNNKEL (reference sequence). V lost 1 base and J lost 1; bases outside the gene matches: 0. The CDR3 extends over 15 amino acids. CDR3 amino acids: CASSQGLAGSYEQYF. CDR3 coding DNA: TGTGCCAGCAGCCAAGGACTAGCGGGGTCCTACGAGCAGTACTTC.

This chain connects TRBV5-1 to TRBJ1-2; TRBD1 might be the D (5 bases). The V and J ends lost 0 bases and 5 bases respectively, with 8 bases between them. CDR1 SGHRS and CDR2 YFSETQ come from the germline V gene. The CDR3 is 13 amino acids. The CDR3 DNA is TGCGCCAGCAGCTTGGTCCGGGGGTATGGCTACACCTTC. Translated: CASSLVRGYGYTF.

The chain is built from TRBV18 and TRBJ2-5, with D possibly being TRBD1 (6 bases). The CDR3 has 17 amino acids. V lost 0 bases to trimming and J lost 3 bases, with 17 bases between them. Per germline, CDR1 KGHSH and CDR2 LQKENI. The DNA for the CDR3 is TGTGCCAGCTCACCACCGGTTGGTGGGGGCCCAGAAGAGACCCAGTACTTC. It encodes CASSPPVGGGPEETQYF.

The chain links TRBV4-1 to TRBJ2-3, with D unresolved. CDR3 length: 14 residues. V was shortened by 1 base and J by 2 bases, with 7 bases between the two germline ends. CDR1 is MGHRA, CDR2 YSYEKL, per germline. Written as DNA, the CDR3 is TGCGCCAGCAGCCAAGTCCGCTCCACAGATACGCAGTATTTT. Protein: CASSQVRSTDTQYF.

CDR3 coding DNA: TGTGCCAGCAGCGGGAACACGGATGGCTACACCTTC. It codes for CASSGNTDGYTF. The chain uses TRBV9 and TRBJ1-2; D is unclear. This CDR3 spans 12 amino acids. V lost 3 bases, J lost 6 bases, and 9 bases lay in between. In germline, CDR1 is SGDLS, CDR2 YYNGEE.

The rearrangement links TRBV3-1 (or the pseudogene TRBV3-2) to TRBJ1-2, with D unclear. Germline V gene data show CDR1 as LGHDT and CDR2 as YNNKEL (reference sequence). V gave up 6 bases and J gave up 4 bases, with 15 bases separating them. This CDR3 region has 14 residues. The CDR3 loop reads CASSGRRYGYGYTF. In nucleotides, the CDR3 is TGTGCCAGCAGTGGCCGCCGGTATGGCTATGGCTACACCTTC.

This chain uses TRBV6-5 with TRBJ2-1; 7 bases fit TRBD1. J lost 7 bases, V lost 7 bases, and 10 bases had no gene match. CDR1 is MNHEY, CDR2 SVGAGI, per germline. The CDR3 extends over 14 amino acids. CDR3 DNA sequence: TGTGCCAGCACTCAGACAGGGATAGTTAATGAGCAGTTCTTC. Its translation is CASTQTGIVNEQFF.

The chain employs TRBV7-6 and TRBJ2-5; 9 bases match TRBD2. The J segment lost 1 base and the V segment lost 2 bases, leaving 5 bases of the junction unmatched. The V gene's germline CDR1 is SGHVS and CDR2 FNYEAQ. This CDR3 is built from 16 residues. Here the CDR3 DNA reads TGTGCCAGCAGCTTAAAGGCTAGCGGGGCCCAAGAGACCCAGTACTTC. This gives the protein CASSLKASGAQETQYF. The full variable domain, completed using reference TRBV7-6 and TRBJ2-5, is GAGVSQSPRYKVTKRGQDVALRCDPISGHVSLYWYRQALGQGPEFLTYFNYEAQQDKSGLPNDRFSAERPEGSISTLTIQRTEQRDSAMYRCASSLKASGAQETQYFGPGTRLLVL.

This chain connects TRBV2 to TRBJ1-2; no reliable D call. The germline gives CDR1 SNHLY, CDR2 FYNNEI. Trimming stripped 3 bases from V and 3 bases from J, with 8 bases between. The CDR3 contains 13 residues. In DNA, the CDR3 is TGTGCCAGCAGTGACTGGGAGGACTATGGCTACACCTTC. Translating gives CASSDWEDYGYTF.

The chain couples TRBV6-5 to TRBJ1-1; D is unresolved. The CDR3 contains 11 residues. Germline values: CDR1 MNHEY, CDR2 SVGAGI. Trimming shortened V by 6 bases and J by 0 bases, and 2 bases separated the two germline ends. Here the CDR3 reads CASRLNTEAFF. Here the CDR3 DNA reads TGTGCCAGCAGATTGAACACTGAAGCTTTCTTT.